Listed below are T cell receptor beta chains from one sample, sequenced in a study of OX40 agonist ivuxolimab in advanced cancers. Some clones are missing from TCRdb's copy, which holds only in-frame ones; the method was immunoSEQ multiplex PCR. This sample has 65,000 to 95,000 clones, with approximately 89% found just once. This specimen consisted of CD4+ or CD8+ T cells sorted from blood, obtained in a trial of the OX40 agonist ivuxolimab. Receptors originate from an adult with an advanced solid tumor such as melanoma, head and neck, liver or kidney cancer. The CDR3 runs from the conserved cysteine through the conserved F or W. A D gene is named only where the DNA matches it firmly. Size is omitted from some rows. Given values are once, few, many or a class for expanded clones.

clone_size	d_call	v_call	j_call	cdr3_nt	cdr3_aa
NA	NA	TRBV29-1	TRBJ2-3	TGCAGCGTTGTAGAGGGGGCAGATACGCAGTATTTT	CSVVEGADTQYF
NA	TRBD2	TRBV9	TRBJ2-7	TGTGCCAGCAGCCCCGACGGGACTAGCGGGCTCTACGAGCAGTACTTC	CASSPDGTSGLYEQYF
NA	TRBD2	TRBV6-5	TRBJ2-1	TGTGCCAGCAGCCCGGGACTAGCGGGGTACAATGAGCAGTTCTTC	CASSPGLAGYNEQFF
NA	TRBD2	TRBV28	TRBJ2-5	TGTGCCAGCAGTTTTGCGAGCGGGGGGGCATGGACCCAGTACTTC	CASSFASGGAWTQYF
once	NA	TRBV4-2	TRBJ1-4	TGTGCCAGCAGCCAAGGTTCGAGTACATCCGAAACTAATGAAAAACTGTTTTTT	CASSQGSSTSETNEKLFF
NA	TRBD2	TRBV7-2	TRBJ2-5	TGTGCCAGCAGCTTGGGACTAGCGGGAGGACAAAAGACCCAGTACTTC	CASSLGLAGGQKTQYF
NA	TRBD2	TRBV9	TRBJ2-1	TGTGCCAGCAGCGTTGGGAGGGGAGTGTACAATGAGCAGTTCTTC	CASSVGRGVYNEQFF
NA	NA	TRBV25-1	TRBJ2-5	TGTGCCAGCAGTGAACGCGGGCAGGGAAAAGAGACCCAGTACTTC	CASSERGQGKETQYF
NA	NA	TRBV28	TRBJ2-6	TGTGCCAGCAGATCTTACAGAGCTGGGGCCAACGTCCTGACTTTC	CASRSYRAGANVLTF
NA	NA	TRBV5-1	TRBJ1-4	TGCGCCAGCAGCCCCGAAGGAACTAATGAAAAACTGTTTTTT	CASSPEGTNEKLFF
once	NA	TRBV5-1	TRBJ2-3	TGCGCCAGCAGCTTGGCCTACAGGGCGACAGATACGCAGTATTTT	CASSLAYRATDTQYF
NA	TRBD1	TRBV7-2	TRBJ2-7	TGTGCCAGCAGCCAAATTACAGGGGGCGCGACCCTAGACTTC	CASSQITGGATLDF
NA	TRBD2	TRBV27	TRBJ2-1	TGTGCCAGCAGTTTATCTATGACCCCAAGTCGACTAGCCTCACATTACAATGAGCAGTTCTTC	CASSLSMTPSRLASHYNEQFF
NA	TRBD1	TRBV5-1	TRBJ1-4	TGCGCCAGCAGCTTGGGTAGGACAGGGAACATCGGGGCAACTAATGAAAAACTGTTTTTT	CASSLGRTGNIGATNEKLFF
NA	NA	TRBV6-1	TRBJ2-7	TGTGCCAGCAGTGACAGGGGAAGGAACTACGAGCAGTACTTC	CASSDRGRNYEQYF
NA	NA	TRBV11-1	TRBJ1-6	TGTGCCAGCAGCTCGCGACAGCTTATTCCCCCCCTCCACTTT	CASSSRQLIPPLHF
NA	TRBD1	TRBV7-2	TRBJ1-2	TGTGCCAGCAGAGGGACAGGGGGCCAAGCTGGCTACACCTTC	CASRGTGGQAGYTF
NA	NA	TRBV5-6	TRBJ2-3	TGTGCCAGCAGCTCCTGGTTAGCGGCTTTCCTGTATTTT	CASSSWLAAFLYF
NA	NA	TRBV9	TRBJ2-1	TGTGCCAGCAGCGTAGCCCCCCCTGGGGGGGCGTTAGGTAATGAGCAGTTCTTC	CASSVAPPGGALGNEQFF
NA	NA	TRBV6-1	TRBJ2-2	TGTGCCAGCAGATGGGGGGAGCTGTTTTTT	CASRWGELFF
NA	NA	TRBV7-9	TRBJ2-7	TGTGCCAGCAGCCGGAATATTCGGGCAGCTAGTTCCTACGAGCAGTACTTC	CASSRNIRAASSYEQYF
NA	NA	TRBV6-6	TRBJ2-2	TGTGCCAGCAGGGACCAAAGGACAGCTAACACCGGGGAGCTGTTTTTT	CASRDQRTANTGELFF
few	NA	TRBV7-8	TRBJ1-1	TGTGCCAGCAGCTTACCGGGAGATATGAACACTGAAGCTTTCTTT	CASSLPGDMNTEAFF
NA	TRBD1	TRBV5-1	TRBJ2-3	TGCGCCAGCAGCTTCACCGGGACAGGGGGCACAGATACGCAGTATTTT	CASSFTGTGGTDTQYF
NA	NA	TRBV19	TRBJ2-3	TGTGCCAGTAGTATAAGGGGTAGTCGCACAGATACGCAGTATTTT	CASSIRGSRTDTQYF
NA	NA	TRBV30	TRBJ1-2	TGTGCCTGGAGTGTACTAGGGGCCCGGGCCTCCACTAACTATGGCTACACCTTC	CAWSVLGARASTNYGYTF
NA	TRBD2	TRBV7-3	TRBJ2-3	TGTGCCAGCAGCTTGGGCCCGGGACTAGTAGCAGATACGCAGTATTTT	CASSLGPGLVADTQYF
NA	TRBD1	TRBV28	TRBJ1-1	TGTGCCAGCAGTTTGCCAGAAGTGGGGACAGTTAAACTACTGAACACTGAAGCTTTCTTT	CASSLPEVGTVKLLNTEAFF
NA	TRBD1	TRBV4-2	TRBJ2-5	TGTGCCAGCAGCCAGGACAGGGGGCTAGAGACCCAGTACTTC	CASSQDRGLETQYF
once	NA	TRBV6-1	TRBJ2-7	TGTGCCAGCAAGCCCAGGGGTCTCTACGAGCAGTACTTC	CASKPRGLYEQYF
NA	TRBD2	TRBV6-5	TRBJ2-7	TGTGCCAGCACCGCGGGACTAGCAAGGGGATACGAGCAGTACTTC	CASTAGLARGYEQYF
NA	NA	TRBV6-5	TRBJ2-1	TGTGCCAGCAGTTATCGCGATGAGCAGTTCTTC	CASSYRDEQFF
NA	TRBD1	TRBV5-8	TRBJ1-4	TGTGCCAGCAGCTTCAACAGGGGCGCCGGAAAACTGTTTTTT	CASSFNRGAGKLFF
NA	NA	TRBV11-1	TRBJ2-3	TGTGCCAGCAGCACACGTAGTTGGCGCACAGATACGCAGTATTTT	CASSTRSWRTDTQYF
NA	TRBD1	TRBV6-5	TRBJ2-7	TGTGCCAGCAGTTACCGGGACAGGCTACTCGAGCAGTACTTC	CASSYRDRLLEQYF
NA	NA	TRBV10-1	TRBJ2-5	TGCGCCAGCAGTGTAGGCGAGACCCAGTACTTC	CASSVGETQYF
NA	NA	TRBV9	TRBJ1-3	TGTGCCAGCAGCGTAGATGGGGGCACTGGAAACACCATATATTTT	CASSVDGGTGNTIYF
NA	NA	TRBV13	TRBJ1-1	TGTGCCAGCAGCTTACGCAGGGTTTTGGCTTTCTTT	CASSLRRVLAFF
once	TRBD1	TRBV6-6	TRBJ2-5	TGTGCCAGCAGCCCGGGGACAGGGGGCGGGGAGACCCAGTACTTC	CASSPGTGGGETQYF
once	NA	TRBV30	TRBJ1-3	TGTGCCTGGAGTGTAAAGATGGGGATAGGAAACACCATATATTTT	CAWSVKMGIGNTIYF
NA	NA	TRBV18	TRBJ2-3	TGTGCCAGCTCCCCGATCCCCGGACTCACAGATACGCAGTATTTT	CASSPIPGLTDTQYF
NA	NA	TRBV10-3	TRBJ2-5	TGTGCCATCAGTGAGTACGGGGTAGGAGAGACCCAGTACTTC	CAISEYGVGETQYF
NA	NA	TRBV30	TRBJ1-6	TGTGCCTGGAGTGTAGGGCAGGTTTATAATTCACCCCTCCACTTT	CAWSVGQVYNSPLHF
NA	NA	TRBV6-5	TRBJ1-1	TGTGCCAGCAGTTATTTGGGGGCCCAGGAGAACACTGAAGCTTTCTTT	CASSYLGAQENTEAFF
NA	NA	TRBV9	TRBJ2-7	TGTGCCAGCAGCCAAGGAAGAGGCGCCTACGAGCAGTACTTC	CASSQGRGAYEQYF
NA	NA	TRBV27	TRBJ2-1	TGTGCCAGCAGTTTTTGGAGCTCCTACAATGAGCAGTTCTTC	CASSFWSSYNEQFF
NA	NA	TRBV21-1	TRBJ2-7	TGTGCCAGCAGCTCCTGGACAGAGAGCTCCTACGAGCAGTACTTC	CASSSWTESSYEQYF
NA	NA	TRBV9	TRBJ2-1	TGTGCCAGCAGCCGCGGACTACGATCGGATGAGCAGTTCTTC	CASSRGLRSDEQFF
NA	NA	TRBV9	TRBJ2-3	TGTGCCAGCAGCGTAGCTAGCAACACAGATACGCAGTATTTT	CASSVASNTDTQYF
NA	TRBD1	TRBV2	TRBJ2-3	TGTGCCAGCAGTGAGCTGCCGGGACAGGCGCAGTATTTT	CASSELPGQAQYF
NA	NA	TRBV5-4	TRBJ2-1	TGTGCCAGCAGCTCCAACCCTACTAGTTACAATGAGCAGTTCTTC	CASSSNPTSYNEQFF
NA	TRBD1	TRBV28	TRBJ1-5	TGTGCCAGCAGTTTATGGGGGAGAGAGGGGGCTCAGCCCCAGCATTTT	CASSLWGREGAQPQHF